This TCR beta chain was captured in a study of blood T cell repertoires in COVID-19 (dated by TCRdb to about 2020). With regard to the full study: The collaborator samples originated in the United States, Italy and Spain and spanned the acute and convalescent phases of COVID-19. The dataset comprised deeply sampled blood TCRbeta repertoires from subjects exposed to, actively infected with, or recovered from COVID-19. HLA class I and class II types, where available, came from metadata supplied by the sample provider rather than from assay-based typing. The repertoires were made available in a free public database intended to serve as a resource for research on the immune response to SARS-CoV-2. The material from the prospective study consisted of cDNA or gDNA derived from T cells, B-cell-depleted T cells, or PBMCs. A de-identified subject ID, COVID-19 status, age in years and sex were almost always included in the sample metadata. Samples came from the ongoing ImmuneRACE study (first 160 participants) plus 1,254 subjects from 6 global collaborators. Here is what the overall study found, with its caveats: The amount of clinical and demographic metadata varied by source and participant and was provided uncurated.

TCRbeta CDR3 regions were amplified from genomic DNA by means of the immunoSEQ Assay, a bias-controlled multiplex PCR. Under the source paper's analysis protocol: Nucleated cell counts per sample were estimated from amplification of reference gene primers within the assay. To quantify the absolute abundance of each unique TCRbeta CDR3 rearrangement, sequence reads were collapsed and filtered. Productive Simpson clonality was computed per sample as the square root of Simpson's diversity index over productive rearrangements. TCRdb's version of the immuneACCESS table is confined to in-frame rearrangements and falls short of the full clone set. An unresolved V gene accounts for under half of the shortfall where checked; the remainder is of unknown origin. V and J calls and clone size come straight from that table; D and trimming were deduced from the DNA. This sample has roughly 360,000 clones in its table, and roughly 80% of those were observed once. The biggest ten clones account for about 5% of the sample.

In this sample, this clone turned up a few times. No cognate antigen has been identified for it. No base qualities exist here, and no much larger clone lies one base off it. Participants in the prospective study were aged roughly 18 to 89 years, lived in 20 to 30 United States geographic areas, and enrolled through a virtual design. In the prospective study, cohorts were assigned on the basis of participant-reported clinical history obtained from a screening survey and a study questionnaire. Recovered participants in ImmuneRACE Cohort 3 were defined by two consecutive negative NP/OP PCR tests, clearance by a healthcare professional, or resolution of symptoms. In the prospective study, whole blood, serum and a nasopharyngeal or oropharyngeal swab were collected from each participant by mobile phlebotomists. Participants in the prospective study had the option to provide additional blood draws and questionnaires over a roughly 2-month period. Before DNA extraction, blood samples from the prospective study were shipped at room temperature or frozen.

From its cysteine to its phenylalanine, the CDR3 spans 13 amino acids. Only the CDR3 region is kept as DNA, spanning 39 bases read in frame from base 1. Based on the germline V gene (reference sequence), the CDR1 and CDR2 sequences are GTSNPN and SVGIG. Trimming leaves V shorter by 1 base and J shorter by 7 bases, with the junction holding 0 bases beyond the gene matches. This sequence uses TRBV30 and TRBJ1-6, and 8 junctional nucleotides match TRBD1. The sequence derives from a woman aged 45-65 years who had recovered from COVID-19. Sequences were obtained from PBMCs or T cells enriched from blood (not recorded which). The CDR3 region: CAWSGQGNSPLHF. DNA sequence: TGTGCCTGGAGTGGACAGGGGAATTCACCCCTCCACTTT.